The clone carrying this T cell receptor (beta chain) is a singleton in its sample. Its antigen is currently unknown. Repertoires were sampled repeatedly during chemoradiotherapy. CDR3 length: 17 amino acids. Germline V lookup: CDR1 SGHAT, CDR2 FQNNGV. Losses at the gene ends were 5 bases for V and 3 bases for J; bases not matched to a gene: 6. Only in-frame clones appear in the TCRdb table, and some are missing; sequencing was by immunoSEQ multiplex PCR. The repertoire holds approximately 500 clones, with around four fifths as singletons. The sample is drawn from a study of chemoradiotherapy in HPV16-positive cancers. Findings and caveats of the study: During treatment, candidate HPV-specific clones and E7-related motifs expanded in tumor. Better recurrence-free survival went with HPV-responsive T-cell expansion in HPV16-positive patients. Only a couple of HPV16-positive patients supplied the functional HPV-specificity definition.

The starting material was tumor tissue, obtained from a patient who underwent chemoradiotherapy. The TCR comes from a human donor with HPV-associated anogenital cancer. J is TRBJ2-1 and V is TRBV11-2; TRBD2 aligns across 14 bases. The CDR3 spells CASSGGTSGGRYNEQFF. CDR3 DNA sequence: TGTGCCAGCAGCGGAGGGACTAGCGGGGGTCGCTACAATGAGCAGTTCTTC.